Below, 24 T cell receptor beta chains from the same sample are listed, as sequenced in a study of blood T cells in healthy people across ages (dated by TCRdb to the mid-2010s). The library was prepared using 5' RACE. The data were produced on an Illumina HiSeq 2500. A second PCR of about 6 to 11 cycles was performed with a sample-barcoded 5' primer and a J-beta primer mix. TCRdb ran its own pipeline on the public reads, namely fastp trimming at Q25 and MiXCR clone calling, and kept in-frame beta chains. CDR3 protein duplicates are merged, each entry listing the most common genes and DNA. This sample lists more than 750,000 distinct CDR3 sequences; about 29% were detected once. Clones ranked in the top ten supply about 10% of the sample. The sample was also reused in another study, on T cells of mothers and their children.

The specimen sequenced was blood. The receptors come from a woman aged 35 to 49 in good health.

On this clonotype itself: This may be a read error, as it is one base from a much larger clone. The chain is built from TRBV29-1 and TRBJ2-1, with D perhaps TRBD1 or TRBD2 (7 bases each). The J call may be mistaken, given a closer DNA end match to TRBJ2-7. The CDR3 sequence is 15 residues long. CDR1 and CDR2 (germline): SQVTM, ANQGSEA. CDR3 DNA sequence: TGCAGCGTCTCCTCCAGGGGGGGCTCCTACAATGAGCAGTACTTC. Its translation: CSVSSRGGSYNEQYF.

Notes on this clonotype: A much larger clone is a single base away; this may be a read error. The genes are TRBV7-8 and TRBJ1-5; D might be TRBD1 (6 bases). With 1 base removed from V and 7 bases from J, the gap between germline ends came to 20 bases. CDR3 size: 17 residues. Germline CDR1 and CDR2: SGHVS and FQNEAQ. The CDR3 nucleotides are TGTGCCAGCAGCTTAGTGGGCGGACAGTCACTCAAACAGCCCCAGCATTTT. Amino acids: CASSLVGGQSLKQPQHF.

This clonotype was observed at least ten times. The CDR3 nucleotides read TGCAGTGCTAGTCTGTTGGGTGCTCATGGCTACACCTTC. Residues: CSASLLGAHGYTF. V gene TRBV20-1 combines with J gene TRBJ1-2; D remains unclear. The CDR3 has 13 amino acids. Germline-derived CDR1 and CDR2 are DFQATT and SNEGSKA (reference sequence). V gave up 3 bases and J gave up 6 bases, with 14 bases separating them.

This clonotype appeared many times. The chain links TRBV20-1 to TRBJ1-1, with no clear D. This CDR3 has 12 residues. Between the trimmed V and J ends, which lost 7 bases and 0 bases, there was a span of 9 bases. Germline CDR1 and CDR2: DFQATT and SNEGSKA (reference sequence). The DNA for the CDR3 is TGCAGTGTCCCTACCTTGAACACTGAAGCTTTCTTT. Its translation: CSVPTLNTEAFF.

This clonotype was found once. The V and J genes are TRBV10-3 and TRBJ1-1; 12 bases are a match to TRBD1. The length of the CDR3 is 17 residues. Germline trimming cut 4 bases from V and 4 bases from J; bases unmatched to any gene: 10. Looked up from germline, CDR1 is ENHRY and CDR2 is SYGVKD. CDR3 residues: CAISGSTGTGGSTEAFF. CDR3 nucleotides: TGTGCCATCAGTGGCTCAACCGGGACAGGGGGCAGCACTGAAGCTTTCTTT.

The V call is TRBV11-2, the J call TRBJ1-1, with D uncertain. Germline assignment: CDR1 SGHAT and CDR2 FQNNGV. CDR3 length: 13 amino acids. Trimming shortened V by 5 bases and J by 3 bases, and 10 bases separated the two germline ends. The CDR3 sequence is CASSRAPYTEAFF. The CDR3 region has the DNA TGTGCCAGCAGCCGTGCCCCCTACACTGAAGCTTTCTTT.

This clonotype occurred many times. The genes are TRBV28 and TRBJ2-7; either TRBD1 or TRBD2 may fit D (5 bases each). CDR3 size: 15 residues. V lost 3 bases and J lost 0, with 12 bases in between. Per germline, CDR1 MDHEN and CDR2 SYDVKM. The CDR3 region is CASSFDGDPSYEQYF. The CDR3 DNA reads TGTGCCAGCAGTTTTGACGGGGACCCCTCCTACGAGCAGTACTTC.

This clonotype was observed many times. As DNA, the CDR3 is TGTGCCAGCAGCTTAGCTTCAACAGGGGCGGGTCAGCCCCAGCATTTT. Protein: CASSLASTGAGQPQHF. V usage is TRBV7-2 and J usage is TRBJ1-5; 7 bases align to TRBD1. J was trimmed by 6 bases and V by 0 bases; bases with no gene match: 8. Germline lookup yields CDR1 SGHTA and CDR2 FQGNSA. The CDR3 totals 16 residues. The full variable domain, with the rest looked up from reference TRBV7-2 and TRBJ1-5, is GAGVSQSPSNKVTEKGKDVELRCDPISGHTALYWYRQSLGQGLEFLIYFQGNSAPDKSGLPSDRFSAERTGGSVSTLTIQRTQQEDSAVYLCASSLASTGAGQPQHFGDGTRLSIL.

This clonotype showed up just a few times. The rearrangement joins TRBV2 to TRBJ1-2; D not certain. The CDR3 runs 13 residues. V was clipped by 5 bases and J by 12 bases, with 19 bases between them. Germline V gene data show CDR1 as SNHLY and CDR2 as FYNNEI. The CDR3 is CASSTSRQPVNTF. CDR3 nucleotides: TGTGCCAGCAGTACGTCTCGGCAGCCCGTGAACACCTTC.

This clonotype was detected only a few times. The chain joins TRBV12-3 or TRBV12-4 to TRBJ2-5; a possible D gene is TRBD1 (5 bases). CDR3 length: 15 amino acids. V dropped 5 bases and J dropped 5 bases, with 18 bases sitting between them. Here the CDR3 reads CASSPRAGINETQYF. CDR3 sequence (DNA): TGTGCCAGCAGTCCCCGGGCAGGGATTAACGAGACCCAGTACTTC.

This clonotype was seen repeatedly, ten times or more. The chain links TRBV29-1 to TRBJ1-2, with no clear D. Per germline, CDR1 SQVTM and CDR2 ANQGSEA. This CDR3 has 12 amino acids. The V end lost 4 bases, the J end lost 0 bases, and 6 bases lay between the germline ends. DNA of the CDR3: TGCAGCGTTGGGTCGTCTAACTATGGCTACACCTTC. It encodes CSVGSSNYGYTF.

This clonotype was detected ten times or more. The chain has TRBV27 and TRBJ2-7; D is ambiguous. The V and J ends lost 5 bases and 0 bases respectively, with 14 bases between them. The CDR3 consists of 15 residues. CDR1 is MNHEY and CDR2 is SMNVEV in the germline V gene (reference sequence). The CDR3 bases are TGTGCCAGCAGTACGGGCCTTTATACCTCCTACGAGCAGTACTTC. It codes for CASSTGLYTSYEQYF.

This clonotype was recorded a few times. The V and J genes are TRBV27 and TRBJ2-3; D gene unclear. V was trimmed by 4 bases and J by 4 bases, leaving 12 bases between them. The CDR3 spans 14 residues. In germline, CDR1 is MNHEY, CDR2 SMNVEV (reference sequence). The CDR3 loop is CASSWVGQADTQYF. CDR3 nucleotide sequence: TGTGCCAGCAGTTGGGTAGGGCAAGCAGATACGCAGTATTTT.

This clonotype was counted at least ten times. The junction differs from germline at one of its ends, possibly a read error. The V gene is TRBV20-1, the J gene TRBJ2-6; D gene unclear. The CDR3 is 17 amino acids. The germline V gene has CDR1 DFQATT and CDR2 SNEGSKA (reference sequence). CDR3 in DNA: TGTGCGCAAAAACCGGGCTCCAAGATCTCTGGGGCCAACGTCCTGACTTTC. It encodes CAQKPGSKISGANVLTF.

This clonotype was seen a handful of times. This rearrangement joins TRBV6-2 or TRBV6-3 to TRBJ1-6; D remains ambiguous. V was cut by 6 bases and J by 13 bases, with 13 bases left in between. Per germline, CDR1 MNHEY and CDR2 SVGEGT. The CDR3 covers 12 residues. The CDR3 region is CASRKDGAPLHF. In DNA, the CDR3 is TGTGCCAGCAGAAAAGACGGCGCCCCCCTCCACTTT.

This chain uses TRBV5-1 with TRBJ2-7; 12 bases agree with TRBD2. CDR1 is SGHRS and CDR2 is YFSETQ in the germline V gene. With V trimmed by 0 bases and J by 2 bases, 3 bases remained unmatched. The CDR3 runs 16 residues. CDR3 in amino acids: CASSLALAGGPYEQYF. CDR3 sequence (DNA): TGCGCCAGCAGCTTGGCGCTAGCGGGGGGGCCCTACGAGCAGTACTTC.

This clonotype was recorded at least ten times. The chain combines TRBV5-4 with TRBJ2-7; 10 bases align to TRBD2. This CDR3 comprises 14 residues. Per the germline V gene, CDR1 is SGHNT and CDR2 is YYREEE (reference sequence). V lost 4 bases to trimming and J lost 5 bases; unmatched junction nucleotides: 6. CDR3 loop: CASSRELAGDEQYF. The CDR3 DNA reads TGTGCCAGCAGCCGAGAGCTAGCGGGGGACGAGCAGTACTTC.

The chain combines TRBV3-1 with TRBJ1-3; D call uncertain. Germline assignment: CDR1 LGHDT and CDR2 YNNKEL (reference sequence). V was cut by 4 bases and J by 0 bases, with 10 bases left in between. The CDR3 length is 15 residues. The CDR3 is CASSPSARSGNTIYF. The CDR3 DNA reads as TGTGCCAGCAGCCCCTCGGCCCGCTCTGGAAACACCATATATTTT.

The V and J genes are TRBV6-6 and TRBJ2-3; 12 nucleotides line up with TRBD2. With V trimmed by 7 bases and J by 2 bases, 7 bases remained unmatched. Germline V gives CDR1 MNHNY, CDR2 SVGAGI (reference sequence). CDR3 length: 16 residues. This CDR3 reads CASTELAGGSTDTQYF. CDR3 nucleotide sequence: TGTGCCAGCACCGAACTAGCGGGGGGTTCCACAGATACGCAGTATTTT.

This clonotype turned up a few times. The rearrangement uses TRBV12-3 or TRBV12-4 and TRBJ2-1; 9 bases are a match to TRBD2. The CDR3 covers 16 residues. With 8 bases clipped from V and 13 bases from J, the junction kept 21 bases outside the gene matches. CDR3 DNA: TGTGCCAGCGGGACCCGGGGGCTAGCGGGGTTCGGGACCCAGTTCTTC. Amino acids: CASGTRGLAGFGTQFF.

This clonotype was found many times. Its ends do not fully match the called genes, so a read error is possible. The rearrangement uses TRBV7-8 and TRBJ2-1, with D possibly matching TRBD1 (5 bases). Germline CDR1 reads SGHVS; CDR2 reads FQNEAQ. This CDR3 has 15 residues. Here the CDR3 DNA reads TGCGCCAGCAGCCCCCGGACATCGGCCTACAATGAGCAGTTCTTC. Encoded protein: CASSPRTSAYNEQFF.

The V call is TRBV6-2 or TRBV6-3, the J call TRBJ2-4; D is unresolved. The CDR3 covers 14 residues. Germline values: CDR1 MNHEY, CDR2 SVGEGT. V lost 0 bases to trimming and J lost 5 bases, with 8 bases between them. The CDR3 DNA sequence: TGTGCCAGCAGTTACTCTAGATCCCAAAACATTCAGTACTTC. It specifies CASSYSRSQNIQYF.

The V gene is TRBV30, the J gene TRBJ1-3; D remains ambiguous. The CDR3 consists of 15 residues. CDR1 is GTSNPN and CDR2 is SVGIG in the germline V gene (reference sequence). V was pared by 3 bases and J by 2 bases, with 14 bases between. In DNA form, the CDR3 reads TGTGCCTGGAGGGGAGGCCTCCGGGCTGGAAACACCATATATTTT. This codes for CAWRGGLRAGNTIYF.

In its sample, this clonotype was seen a few times. This chain joins TRBV7-9 and TRBJ2-7; 11 bases fit TRBD1. The CDR3 length is 14 residues. V shed 4 bases, J shed 7 bases, and the junction held 6 bases outside the gene matches. The germline CDR1 and CDR2 sequences are SEHNR and FQNEAQ (reference sequence). This CDR3 is CASSYGTGGVEQYF. The CDR3, as DNA: TGTGCCAGCAGCTACGGGACAGGGGGTGTTGAGCAGTACTTC.